This T cell receptor beta chain was observed in a study of shared clonotypes between healthy human individuals. Study overall: The donor group consisted of two women and a few men, aged 18 to 49.

V was pared by 0 bases and J by 4 bases, with 7 bases between. Per germline, CDR1 SGHKS and CDR2 YYEKEE (reference sequence). The CDR3 length is 13 residues. Donors included only healthy HIV-negative adults lacking recent acute infections or vaccinations. Genomic DNA of each subset was evenly split across several immunoSEQ plates. Assay: immunoSEQ multiplex PCR; the TCRdb copy retains only in-frame clones and omits some. The sample has about 2.3 million clones, 80% to 95% seen once. V is TRBV5-5 and J is TRBJ1-1, with D unresolved. This TCR was sampled from a man younger than 30 in good health. Some clones in this sample may be carry-over from other donors' samples. Material for sequencing was naive CD4+ T cells from PBMCs. Described subset: CD45RA+ positively selected. The CDR3: CASSLVWGTEAFF. CDR3 bases: TGTGCCAGCAGCTTGGTGTGGGGCACTGAAGCTTTCTTT.